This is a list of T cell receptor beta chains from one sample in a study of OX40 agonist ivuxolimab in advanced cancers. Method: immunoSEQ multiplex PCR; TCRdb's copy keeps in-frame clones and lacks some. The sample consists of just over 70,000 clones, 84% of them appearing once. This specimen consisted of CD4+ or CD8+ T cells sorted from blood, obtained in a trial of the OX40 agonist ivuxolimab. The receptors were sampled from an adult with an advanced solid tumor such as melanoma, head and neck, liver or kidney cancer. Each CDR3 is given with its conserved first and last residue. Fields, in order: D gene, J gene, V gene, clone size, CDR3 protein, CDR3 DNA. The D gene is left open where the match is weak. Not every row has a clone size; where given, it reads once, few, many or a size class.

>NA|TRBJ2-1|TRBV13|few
CASSSRALYNEQFF
TGTGCCAGCAGCTCCCGGGCCCTCTACAATGAGCAGTTCTTC
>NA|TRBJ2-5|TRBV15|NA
CATSRDPAGETQYF
TGTGCCACCAGCAGAGATCCGGCGGGAGAGACCCAGTACTTC
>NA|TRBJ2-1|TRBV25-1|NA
CASLDTSREQFF
TGTGCCAGCCTAGATACCTCGCGTGAGCAGTTCTTC
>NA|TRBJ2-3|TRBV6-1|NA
CASRPPGQAGDTQYF
TGTGCCAGCAGGCCACCGGGCCAGGCGGGTGATACGCAGTATTTT
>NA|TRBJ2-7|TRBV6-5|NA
CASSYNRAYEQYF
TGTGCCAGCAGTTACAACAGGGCCTACGAGCAGTACTTC
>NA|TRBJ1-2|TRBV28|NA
CASSRGGYGYTF
TGTGCCAGCTCCCGCGGGGGGTATGGCTACACCTTC
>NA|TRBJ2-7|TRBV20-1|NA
CSATPGDEQYF
TGCAGTGCTACCCCAGGGGACGAGCAGTACTTC
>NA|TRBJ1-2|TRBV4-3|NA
CASSQRLGGGYTF
TGCGCCAGCAGCCAAAGGCTTGGGGGTGGCTACACCTTC
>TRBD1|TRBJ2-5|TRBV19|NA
CASSLPGQGETQYF
TGTGCCAGTAGTTTACCGGGACAGGGGGAGACCCAGTACTTC
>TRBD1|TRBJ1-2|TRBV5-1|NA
CASSMGQSIYGYTF
TGCGCCAGCAGCATGGGACAGTCGATCTATGGCTACACCTTC
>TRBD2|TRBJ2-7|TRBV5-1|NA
CASSLAGGLEEQYF
TGCGCCAGCAGCTTAGCGGGAGGGCTAGAAGAGCAGTACTTC
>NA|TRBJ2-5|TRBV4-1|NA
CASSRAGEGTQYF
TGCGCCAGCAGCCGTGCAGGGGAGGGGACCCAGTACTTC
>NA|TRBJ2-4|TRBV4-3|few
CASSQDLAKNIQYF
TGCGCCAGCAGCCAAGATCTAGCCAAAAACATTCAGTACTTC
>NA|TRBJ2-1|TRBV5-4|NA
CASSLAGGVGTNEQFF
TGTGCCAGCAGCTTGGCCGGGGGAGTAGGTACGAATGAGCAGTTCTTC
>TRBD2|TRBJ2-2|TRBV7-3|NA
CASSSPGGMESNTGELFF
TGTGCCAGCAGCTCCCCGGGGGGAATGGAGTCGAACACCGGGGAGCTGTTTTTT
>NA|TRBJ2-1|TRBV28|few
CASSKRPPYNEQFF
TGTGCCAGCAGTAAAAGGCCCCCGTACAATGAGCAGTTCTTC
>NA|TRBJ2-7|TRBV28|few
CASSFIGEGWEQYF
TGTGCCAGCAGTTTTATCGGAGAGGGGTGGGAGCAGTACTTC
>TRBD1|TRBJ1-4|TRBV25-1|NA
CASSAPDRGRFQLFF
TGTGCCAGCAGTGCCCCGGACAGGGGGCGTTTTCAGCTGTTTTTT
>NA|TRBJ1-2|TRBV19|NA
CASLRQGSEDYTF
TGTGCCAGTTTGCGTCAGGGGTCCGAGGACTACACCTTC
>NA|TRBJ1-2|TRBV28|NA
CASSDHGYYDYTF
TGTGCCAGCAGTGATCACGGATACTATGACTACACCTTC
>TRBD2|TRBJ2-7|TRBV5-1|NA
CASSLVRGGEQYF
TGCGCCAGCAGCTTGGTCCGCGGGGGCGAGCAGTACTTC
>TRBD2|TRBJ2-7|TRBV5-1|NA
CASSGSGLAGYEQYF
TGCGCCAGCAGCGGGTCGGGACTAGCGGGATACGAGCAGTACTTC
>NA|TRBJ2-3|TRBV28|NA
CASSFIKGTRTDTQYF
TGTGCCAGCAGTTTCATTAAGGGGACTCGCACAGATACGCAGTATTTT
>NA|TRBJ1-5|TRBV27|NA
CASSRTDSNQPQHF
TGTGCCAGCAGCAGGACAGACTCCAATCAGCCCCAGCATTTT
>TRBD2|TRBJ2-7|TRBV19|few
CASSRKTNQGTSGINEQYF
TGTGCCAGTAGCCGGAAGACTAACCAAGGGACTAGCGGGATCAACGAGCAGTACTTC
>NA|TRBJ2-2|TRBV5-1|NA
CASSFSGDTGELFF
TGCGCCAGCAGCTTTTCGGGAGATACCGGGGAGCTGTTTTTT
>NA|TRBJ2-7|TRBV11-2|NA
CASSLVTDEQYF
TGTGCCAGCAGCTTAGTCACGGACGAGCAGTACTTC
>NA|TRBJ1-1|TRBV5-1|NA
CASSLGTTNTEAFF
TGCGCCAGCAGTTTGGGGACAACGAACACTGAAGCTTTCTTT
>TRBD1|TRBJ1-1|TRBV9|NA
CASSVGQGATEAFF
TGTGCCAGCAGCGTTGGGCAGGGGGCAACTGAAGCTTTCTTT
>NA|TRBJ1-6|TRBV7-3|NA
CASSADGSSPLHF
TGTGCCAGCAGCGCGGACGGCAGCTCACCCCTCCACTTT
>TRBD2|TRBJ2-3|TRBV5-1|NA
CASSLGGLAGEDTQYF
TGCGCCAGCAGCTTGGGGGGACTAGCGGGAGAAGATACGCAGTATTTT
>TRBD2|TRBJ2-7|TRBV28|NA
CASSSPGLGFTYEQYF
TGTGCCAGCAGTTCGCCGGGACTAGGGTTTACCTACGAGCAGTACTTC
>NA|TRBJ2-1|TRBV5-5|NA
CASRNARVYRNEQFF
TGTGCCAGCAGAAATGCCAGGGTATATCGGAATGAGCAGTTCTTC
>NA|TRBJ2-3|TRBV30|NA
CAWSRATDTQYF
TGTGCCTGGAGTAGGGCTACAGATACGCAGTATTTT
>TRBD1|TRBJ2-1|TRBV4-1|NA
CASRRPGQSSYNEQFF
TGCGCCAGTCGTAGACCGGGACAGAGCTCCTACAATGAGCAGTTCTTC
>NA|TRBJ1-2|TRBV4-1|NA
CAAAPQGNYGYTF
TGCGCCGCTGCCCCACAGGGTAACTATGGCTACACCTTC
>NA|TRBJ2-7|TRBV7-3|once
CATQPGTNPGGEQYF
TGTGCCACTCAACCCGGGACCAACCCTGGGGGCGAGCAGTACTTC
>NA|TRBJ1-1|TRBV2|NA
CASNGVLDTEAFF
TGTGCCAGCAACGGGGTGTTGGACACTGAAGCTTTCTTT
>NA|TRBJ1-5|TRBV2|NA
CASSVGGTRQPQHF
TGTGCCAGCAGTGTAGGAGGAACTAGACAGCCCCAGCATTTT
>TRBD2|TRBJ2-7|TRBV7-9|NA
CASSLGSGGPHSYEQYF
TGTGCCAGCAGCTTGGGTAGCGGGGGACCGCACTCCTACGAGCAGTACTTC
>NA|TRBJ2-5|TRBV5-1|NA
CASSLVIEETQYF
TGCGCCAGCAGCTTGGTCATTGAAGAGACCCAGTACTTC
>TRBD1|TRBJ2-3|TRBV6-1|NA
CASTRTGWSTDTQYF
TGTGCCAGCACCAGGACAGGGTGGAGCACAGATACGCAGTATTTT
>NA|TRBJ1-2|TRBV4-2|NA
CASSQDWDYGYTF
TGTGCCAGCAGCCAAGATTGGGACTATGGCTACACCTTC
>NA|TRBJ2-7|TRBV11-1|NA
CASSQYRGGYEQYF
TGTGCCAGCAGCCAGTACAGGGGGGGCTACGAGCAGTACTTC
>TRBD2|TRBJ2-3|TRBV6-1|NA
CASRPGGRASDTQYF
TGTGCCAGCAGACCCGGCGGGAGGGCGTCAGATACGCAGTATTTT
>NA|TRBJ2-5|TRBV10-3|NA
CAISDPGTLKRETQYF
TGTGCCATCAGTGACCCCGGGACTCTCAAGAGGGAGACCCAGTACTTC
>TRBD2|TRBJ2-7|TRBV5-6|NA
CASSLRGVEQYF
TGTGCCAGCAGCTTGCGGGGGGTTGAGCAGTACTTC
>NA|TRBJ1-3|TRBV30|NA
CAWSPYPGSGNTIYF
TGTGCCTGGAGTCCCTACCCGGGCTCTGGAAACACCATATATTTT
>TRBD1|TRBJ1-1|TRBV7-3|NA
CASSPLTGRTFF
TGTGCCAGCAGCCCATTGACAGGGAGGACTTTCTTT
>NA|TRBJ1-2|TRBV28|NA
CASSLLLRGAKGYTF
TGTGCCAGCAGTTTACTTCTGCGGGGGGCAAAGGGCTACACCTTC
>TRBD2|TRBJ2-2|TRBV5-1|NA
CASSGTSGGTNTGELFF
TGCGCCAGCAGCGGGACTAGCGGGGGGACGAACACCGGGGAGCTGTTTTTT
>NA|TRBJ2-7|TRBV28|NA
CASSSATYEQYF
TGTGCCAGCAGTTCGGCTACCTACGAGCAGTACTTC
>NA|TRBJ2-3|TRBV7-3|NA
CASSRGGEDTQYF
TGTGCCAGCAGCAGGGGCGGTGAAGATACGCAGTATTTT